This T cell receptor (beta chain) was sequenced during a study of T cell changes during pregnancy in multiple sclerosis. Clones were read by immunoSEQ multiplex PCR, and TCRdb kept only the in-frame ones, dropping some. The repertoire includes 90,000 to 130,000 clones, approximately 90% of them detected once, and approximately 1.5% sits in the top ten. The germline V gene has CDR1 GTSNPN and CDR2 SVGIG (reference sequence). The CDR3 spans 13 residues. Trimming removed 3 bases at V and 3 bases at J, with 10 bases between. The specimen was peripheral blood, collected in the third trimester of pregnancy. The TCR sequence derives from a female donor with multiple sclerosis, enrolled in a pregnancy study. This rearrangement joins TRBV30 to TRBJ2-3; D might be TRBD2 (5 bases). The CDR3 protein is CAWRRAGTDTQYF. In nucleotides, the CDR3 is TGTGCCTGGAGGCGGGCCGGGACAGATACGCAGTATTTT. Together with reference TRBV30 and TRBJ2-3, the CDR3 gives the full variable domain: SQTIHQWPATLVQPVGSPLSLECTVEGTSNPNLYWYRQAAGRGLQLLFYSVGIGQISSEVPQNLSASRPQDRQFILSSKKLLLSDSGFYLCAWRRAGTDTQYFGPGTRLTVL.